What follows is one T cell receptor (beta chain) and its context. CDR3 length: 14 amino acids. The J segment lost 5 bases and the V segment lost 5 bases, leaving 6 bases of the junction unmatched. CDR1 and CDR2 from the germline V gene are LNHDA and SQIVND (reference sequence). Original processing methods: By means of reference gene primer amplification, nucleated cell counts were estimated. Produced via immunoSEQ multiplex PCR; TCRdb's table is partial and in-frame only. V and J calls plus clone size are reproduced from that table; the DNA served to infer D and trimming. The sample carries some 94,000 clones, roughly 87% recorded once. This record comes from a study of blood T cell repertoires in COVID-19. The wider study: Both acute and convalescent COVID-19 samples were obtained from the United States, Italy and Spain. The cDNA or gDNA used as material had been derived from T cells, B-cell-depleted T cells, or PBMCs.

Seattle-derived patients entered the study during active infection and were followed longitudinally. Sequencing was done on a sample of peripheral blood. The sequence was obtained from a woman in her sixties with COVID-19, enrolled during active disease. The chain recombines TRBV19 with TRBJ1-2, with 9 positions matching TRBD1. The CDR3 DNA sequence: TGTGCCAGTAGTGCGGGACAGGGATGGTATGGCTACACCTTC. Protein product: CASSAGQGWYGYTF.